Listed here is a single TCR beta chain. Data came from immunoSEQ multiplex PCR; TCRdb stores just in-frame clones and leaves some out. The repertoire has tens of thousands of clones, over 75% of them found once; the top ten carry over 8%. Germline-derived CDR1 and CDR2 are MNHEY and SVGAGI. J lost 5 bases, V lost 11 bases, and 10 bases had no gene match. The CDR3 sequence is 14 residues long. The data were obtained in a study of blood T cell repertoires in COVID-19. Sequencing was performed on peripheral blood. This receptor was taken from a human donor in a cohort sampled during active COVID-19. V usage is TRBV6-5 and J usage is TRBJ2-1, with TRBD2 identical over 9 bases. The CDR3 DNA is TGTGCCGGGGGCAGCCTAGCGGGGAACAATGAGCAGTTCTTC. It codes for CAGGSLAGNNEQFF.